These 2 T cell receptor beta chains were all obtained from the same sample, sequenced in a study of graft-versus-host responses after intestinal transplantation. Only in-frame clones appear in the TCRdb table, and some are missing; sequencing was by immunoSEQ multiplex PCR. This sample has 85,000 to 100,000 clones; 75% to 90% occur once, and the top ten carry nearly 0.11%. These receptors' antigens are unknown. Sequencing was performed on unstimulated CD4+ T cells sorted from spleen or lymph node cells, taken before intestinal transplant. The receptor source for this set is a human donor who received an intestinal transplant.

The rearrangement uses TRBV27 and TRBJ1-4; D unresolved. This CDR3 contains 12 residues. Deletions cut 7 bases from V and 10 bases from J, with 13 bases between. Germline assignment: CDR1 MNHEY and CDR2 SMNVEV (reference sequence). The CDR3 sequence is CASTGFEGKLFF. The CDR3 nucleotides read TGTGCCAGCACCGGGTTTGAAGGAAAACTGTTTTTT.

The CDR3 spells CASSHRGLSYNEQFF. CDR3 bases: TGTGCCAGCAGCCACAGGGGCCTCTCCTACAATGAGCAGTTCTTC. V is TRBV6-4 and J is TRBJ2-1; TRBD1 matches 7 bases. J was trimmed by 0 bases and V by 6 bases; bases with no gene match: 5. This CDR3 region has 15 residues. Germline CDR1 reads MRHNA; CDR2 reads SNTAGT.